This T cell receptor (beta chain) stems from a study of blood T cell repertoires in COVID-19. Study details: Acute-phase and convalescent COVID-19 samples originated in the United States, Italy and Spain. PBMCs, B-cell-depleted T cells, or T cells were the source of the cDNA or gDNA that made up the material.

Original processing notes: Estimation of nucleated cell counts relied on the amplification of reference gene primers. TCRdb's table, derived via immunoSEQ multiplex PCR, lists solely in-frame clones and lacks some. V and J calls and clone size are as listed in that table; D and trimming were resolved from the DNA. The table has more than 80,000 clones, around 88% seen once. This CDR3 has 14 residues. V lost 6 bases, J lost 0 bases, and 3 bases stayed unmatched. The V gene's germline CDR1 is MDHEN and CDR2 SYDVKM. Enrolled during active infection, Seattle patients were then followed longitudinally. The TCR comes from a woman aged 55-70 years with COVID-19, enrolled during active disease. The chain is built from TRBV28 and TRBJ2-3; the match to TRBD1 covers 7 bases. Sequenced sample: peripheral blood. The CDR3 sequence is CASRPTGSTDTQYF. In nucleotides, the CDR3 is TGTGCCAGCAGACCGACAGGGAGCACAGATACGCAGTATTTT.